This is a list of T cell receptor beta chains from one sample in a study of blood T cell repertoires in COVID-19. TCRdb's copy holds only in-frame clones and misses some; the assay was immunoSEQ multiplex PCR. The data hold approximately 240,000 clones, with 85% to 90% observed a single time. Specimen: PBMCs or T cells enriched from blood (not recorded which). The receptors derive from a woman between 18 and 30 years old in a cohort exposed to, infected with or recovered from COVID-19 (not recorded which). Each CDR3 is given with its conserved first and last residue. Each record gives: D gene, V gene, clone size, J gene, CDR3 protein, CDR3 DNA. A D gene is named only where the DNA matches it firmly. The size field is filled for only some rows; it gives once, few, many or a size class.

.	TRBV19	.	TRBJ1-2	CASRQERDYGYTF	TGTGCCAGTAGACAGGAGCGGGACTATGGCTACACCTTC
.	TRBV5-1	.	TRBJ1-4	CASSFADRIGEKLFF	TGCGCCAGCAGCTTCGCCGACAGGATAGGTGAAAAACTGTTTTTT
TRBD1	TRBV7-9	.	TRBJ2-3	CASSLAGQGLSDTQYF	TGTGCCAGCAGCTTAGCGGGACAGGGGTTATCAGATACGCAGTATTTT
TRBD1	TRBV28	.	TRBJ1-5	CASRTPGQGYQPQHF	TGTGCCAGCAGGACCCCGGGACAGGGGTATCAGCCCCAGCATTTT
.	TRBV9	.	TRBJ1-2	CASATLRLGYTF	TGTGCCAGCGCCACCTTGCGGCTTGGCTACACCTTC
TRBD1	TRBV7-7	.	TRBJ1-6	CASSGWTGDNSPLHF	TGTGCCAGCAGCGGGTGGACAGGGGATAATTCACCCCTCCACTTT
.	TRBV28	.	TRBJ1-2	CASGGAAANYGYTF	TGTGCCAGCGGTGGGGCAGCCGCTAACTATGGCTACACCTTC
TRBD2	TRBV7-9	.	TRBJ2-7	CASTFQWEGPTYEQYF	TGTGCCAGCACCTTCCAGTGGGAGGGCCCTACCTACGAGCAGTACTTC
.	TRBV7-9	.	TRBJ2-1	CASTPWLAINNEQFF	TGTGCCAGCACCCCTTGGCTAGCGATCAACAATGAGCAGTTCTTC
.	TRBV10-1	.	TRBJ2-3	CASSEGQAASTDTQYF	TGCGCCAGCAGTGAGGGGCAGGCCGCTAGCACAGATACGCAGTATTTT
TRBD1	TRBV19	few	TRBJ1-5	CASSIGTGYGQPQHF	TGTGCCAGTAGTATTGGGACAGGGTACGGTCAGCCCCAGCATTTT
TRBD1	TRBV15	.	TRBJ2-5	CATSSGQGRETQYF	TGTGCCACCAGCAGCGGACAGGGGCGGGAGACCCAGTACTTC
TRBD2	TRBV6-5	.	TRBJ2-1	CASSYSGLAGDNEQFF	TGTGCCAGCAGTTACTCGGGACTAGCGGGAGACAATGAGCAGTTCTTC
.	TRBV14	.	TRBJ1-1	CASSRTGRYTEAFF	TGTGCCAGCAGCCGTACAGGGAGATACACTGAAGCTTTCTTT
.	TRBV29-1	.	TRBJ1-1	CSVDREVNTEAFF	TGCAGCGTTGACAGGGAAGTGAACACTGAAGCTTTCTTT
TRBD2	TRBV19	once	TRBJ2-7	CASSIGGSGSFYEQYF	TGTGCCAGTAGTATAGGGGGTAGCGGGAGTTTCTACGAGCAGTACTTC
.	TRBV6-1	.	TRBJ2-4	CASSDLPTGRWNF	TGTGCCAGCAGTGATCTTCCAACTGGGCGTTGGAACTTC
TRBD1	TRBV30	.	TRBJ1-2	CASTPGTVHGYTF	TGTGCCTCCACCCCCGGGACAGTACATGGCTACACCTTC
TRBD2	TRBV24-1	.	TRBJ2-3	CATRQVGGLDTQYF	TGTGCCACCAGGCAAGTGGGAGGGTTGGATACGCAGTATTTT
.	TRBV3-1/TRBV3-2	.	TRBJ1-1	CASSQGSVVGQSTEAFF	TGTGCCAGCAGCCAAGGGTCGGTGGTTGGACAGAGCACTGAAGCTTTCTTT
.	TRBV30	.	TRBJ2-1	CASDPGLGVNEQFF	TGTGCCTCGGATCCGGGACTGGGGGTTAATGAGCAGTTCTTC
.	TRBV30	.	TRBJ1-5	CAWSPSVARNQPQHF	TGTGCCTGGAGCCCGTCAGTAGCCCGTAATCAGCCCCAGCATTTT
TRBD1	TRBV6-5	.	TRBJ2-7	CASSLDRVRYEQYF	TGTGCCAGCAGCCTCGACAGGGTTCGGTACGAGCAGTACTTC
TRBD2	TRBV11-2	.	TRBJ2-3	CASSLVSSGSADTQYF	TGTGCCAGCAGCTTAGTATCCAGCGGGAGTGCAGATACGCAGTATTTT
.	TRBV2	.	TRBJ1-2	CATNREGVYGYTF	TGTGCCACTAACAGGGAAGGGGTCTATGGCTACACCTTC
TRBD1	TRBV5-6	.	TRBJ1-1	CASSLGQGRVNTEAFF	TGTGCCAGCAGCTTAGGACAGGGACGGGTGAACACTGAAGCTTTCTTT
.	TRBV19	.	TRBJ1-5	CASSPYRDGQPQHF	TGTGCCAGTAGTCCTTACAGGGACGGTCAGCCCCAGCATTTT
.	TRBV19	.	TRBJ1-5	CASSGVRHQPQHF	TGTGCCAGTTCCGGGGTCCGTCATCAGCCCCAGCATTTT
TRBD1	TRBV7-8	.	TRBJ1-6	CASSWTGDNSPLHF	TGTGCCAGCAGCTGGACAGGGGATAATTCACCCCTCCACTTT
.	TRBV18	.	TRBJ1-3	CASSPSEGTRNTIYF	TGTGCCAGCTCACCATCGGAGGGAACCAGAAACACCATATATTTT
.	TRBV6-5	.	TRBJ1-5	CASSPSELENQPQHF	TGTGCCAGCAGCCCCTCCGAGCTGGAGAATCAGCCCCAGCATTTT